This T cell receptor (beta chain) was identified in a study of radiation and T cells in renal cell carcinoma. Study-level results: From baseline, blood top tumor clonotypes peaked at 2 weeks post-radiation.

As to time point: blood 4 weeks post-SBRT, at nephrectomy. The treatment is: 15 Gy SBRT to primary tumor, nephrectomy 4 weeks later. After SBRT, blood was collected at 2 and 4 weeks, plus baseline. The patient's renal cell carcinoma had clear cell pathology. Turning to this clone: Its matching antigen is unknown.

In germline, CDR1 is SGHRS, CDR2 YFSETQ. V was cut by 4 bases and J by 7 bases, with 16 bases left in between. The CDR3 spans 14 residues. Generated by immunoSEQ multiplex PCR, the TCRdb table keeps only in-frame clones and is missing some. Among over 90,000 clones listed, roughly 84% were seen once. The input for sequencing was blood, taken from a patient whose treatment included radiotherapy and nephrectomy. The J gene is TRBJ2-3, the V gene TRBV5-1, with D perhaps given as TRBD1 or TRBD2 (6 bases each). The receptor's source is a man aged 55 to 70 with renal cell carcinoma. DNA of the CDR3: TGCGCCAGCAGCCAACGCTCGGGGGCGAATACGCAGTATTTT. Translating it yields CASSQRSGANTQYF.